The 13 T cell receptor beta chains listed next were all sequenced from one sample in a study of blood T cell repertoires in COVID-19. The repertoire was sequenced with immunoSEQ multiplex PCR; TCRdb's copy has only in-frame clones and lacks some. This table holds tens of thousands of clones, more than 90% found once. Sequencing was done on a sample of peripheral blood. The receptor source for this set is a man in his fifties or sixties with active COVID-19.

This CDR3 is CASSQLWRQGLTPNNEQFF. CDR3 sequence (DNA): TGCGCCAGCAGTCAATTATGGAGACAGGGACTTACTCCGAACAATGAGCAGTTCTTC. The chain joins TRBV23-1 to TRBJ2-1, with D possibly being TRBD1 (7 bases). TRBV23-1 is known as an ORF, though its function is uncertain. The CDR3 consists of 19 residues. The V gene lost 1 base and the J gene lost 5 bases, with 24 bases spanning the gap.

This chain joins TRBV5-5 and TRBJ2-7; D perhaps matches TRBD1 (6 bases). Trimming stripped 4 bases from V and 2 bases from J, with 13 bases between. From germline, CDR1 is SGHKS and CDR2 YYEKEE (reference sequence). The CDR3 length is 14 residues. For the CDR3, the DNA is TGTGCCAGCAGCCCCACAGGGCACACCTACGAGCAGTACTTC. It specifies CASSPTGHTYEQYF.

CDR3 sequence (DNA): TGTGCCAGCAGCACCTGGACAGTAGGGGATACGCAGTATTTT. It specifies CASSTWTVGDTQYF. The rearrangement links TRBV9 to TRBJ2-3, with a weak D call TRBD1 (6 bases). Per the germline V gene, CDR1 is SGDLS and CDR2 is YYNGEE. The CDR3 runs to 14 residues. Trimming shortened V by 4 bases and J by 6 bases, and 15 bases separated the two germline ends.

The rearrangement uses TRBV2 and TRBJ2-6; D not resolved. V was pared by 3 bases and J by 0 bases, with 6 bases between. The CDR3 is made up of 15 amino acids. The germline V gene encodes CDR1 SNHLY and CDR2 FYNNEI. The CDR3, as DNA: TGTGCCAGCAGTGATGTCAGCTCTGGGGCCAACGTCCTGACTTTC. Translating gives CASSDVSSGANVLTF. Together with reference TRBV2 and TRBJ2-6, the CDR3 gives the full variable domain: EPEVTQTPSHQVTQMGQEVILRCVPISNHLYFYWYRQILGQKVEFLVSFYNNEISEKSEIFDDQFSVERPDGSNFTLKIRSTKLEDSAMYFCASSDVSSGANVLTFGAGSRLTVL.

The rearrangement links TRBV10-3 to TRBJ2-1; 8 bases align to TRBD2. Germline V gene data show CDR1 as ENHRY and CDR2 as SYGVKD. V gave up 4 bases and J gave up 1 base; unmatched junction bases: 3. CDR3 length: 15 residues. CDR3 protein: CAISVGLASYNEQFF. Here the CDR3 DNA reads TGTGCCATCAGTGTAGGACTAGCATCCTACAATGAGCAGTTCTTC.

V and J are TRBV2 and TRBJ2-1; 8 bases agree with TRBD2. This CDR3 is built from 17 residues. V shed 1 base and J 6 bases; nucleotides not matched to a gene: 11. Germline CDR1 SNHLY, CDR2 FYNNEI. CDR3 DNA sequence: TGTGCCAGCAGTGAAGAGCTTAGCGGGACCTATGTCAATGAGCAGTTCTTC. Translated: CASSEELSGTYVNEQFF.

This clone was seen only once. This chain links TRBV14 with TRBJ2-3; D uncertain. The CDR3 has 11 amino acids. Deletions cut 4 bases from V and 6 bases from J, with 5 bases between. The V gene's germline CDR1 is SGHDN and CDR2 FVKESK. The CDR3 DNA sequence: TGTGCCAGCAGCCTAATCGATACGCAGTATTTT. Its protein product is CASSLIDTQYF. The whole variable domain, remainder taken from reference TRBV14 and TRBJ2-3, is EAGVTQFPSHSVIEKGQTVTLRCDPISGHDNLYWYRRVMGKEIKFLLHFVKESKQDESGMPNNRFLAERTGGTYSTLKVQPAELEDSGVYFCASSLIDTQYFGPGTRLTVL.

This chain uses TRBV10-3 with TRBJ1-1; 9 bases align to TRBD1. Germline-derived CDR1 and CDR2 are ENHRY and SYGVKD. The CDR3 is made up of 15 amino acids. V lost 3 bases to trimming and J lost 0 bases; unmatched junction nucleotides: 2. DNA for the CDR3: TGTGCCATCAGTGAAGACAGGGGGGTGAACACTGAAGCTTTCTTT. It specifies CAISEDRGVNTEAFF.

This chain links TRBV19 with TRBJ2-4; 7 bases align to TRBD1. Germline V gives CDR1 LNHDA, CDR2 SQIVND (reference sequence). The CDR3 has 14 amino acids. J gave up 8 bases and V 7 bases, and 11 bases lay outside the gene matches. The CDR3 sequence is CASTGRGLVDIQYF. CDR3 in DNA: TGTGCCAGTACCGGCAGGGGGTTAGTGGACATTCAGTACTTC.

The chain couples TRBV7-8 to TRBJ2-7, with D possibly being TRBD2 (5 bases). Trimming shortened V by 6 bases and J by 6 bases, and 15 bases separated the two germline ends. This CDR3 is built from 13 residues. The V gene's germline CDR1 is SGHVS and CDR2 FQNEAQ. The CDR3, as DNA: TGTGCCAGCAGTTCCACGCGGGCTGGCGAGCAGTACTTC. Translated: CASSSTRAGEQYF.

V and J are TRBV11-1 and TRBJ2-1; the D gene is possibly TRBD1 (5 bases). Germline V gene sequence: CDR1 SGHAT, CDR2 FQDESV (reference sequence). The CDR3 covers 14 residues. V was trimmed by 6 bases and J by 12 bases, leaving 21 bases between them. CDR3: CASRKGVALGGQFF. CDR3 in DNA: TGTGCCAGCAGGAAAGGGGTTGCCTTGGGTGGGCAGTTCTTC.

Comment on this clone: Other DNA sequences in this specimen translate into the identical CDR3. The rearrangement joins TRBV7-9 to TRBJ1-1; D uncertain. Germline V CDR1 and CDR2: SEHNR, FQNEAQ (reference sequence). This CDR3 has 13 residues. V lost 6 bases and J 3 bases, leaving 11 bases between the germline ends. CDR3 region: CASSLTGDTEAFF. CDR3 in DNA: TGTGCCAGCAGTCTCACCGGGGACACTGAAGCTTTCTTT.

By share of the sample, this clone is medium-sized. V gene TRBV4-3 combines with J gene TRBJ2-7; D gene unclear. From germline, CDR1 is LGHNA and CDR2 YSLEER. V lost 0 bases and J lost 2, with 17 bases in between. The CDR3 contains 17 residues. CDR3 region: CASSQERVRDGPYEQYF. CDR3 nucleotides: TGCGCCAGCAGCCAAGAACGGGTCCGCGACGGCCCCTACGAGCAGTACTTC.